This TCR beta chain emerged from a study of cytomegalovirus exposure and HLA in healthy donors. Points on this clone: What it binds is unknown.

CDR1 is SGHDT and CDR2 is YYEEEE in the germline V gene. V lost 0 bases and J 3 bases, leaving 13 bases between the germline ends. The CDR3 sequence is 16 residues long. Study results and caveats: Several of the most significant clusters appeared linked to common viral pathogens, based on a later analysis.

It was with 60 Vbeta and 13 Jbeta primers that the PCR ran. The protocol was immunoSEQ multiplex PCR, while the TCRdb copy is restricted to in-frame clones and leaves out a portion. The table lists around 130,000 clones, around 77% of them singletons. Sequenced material: PBMCs. This sequence was found in a man aged 25-45 years in good health and CMV-seronegative. The chain uses TRBV5-6 and TRBJ2-1, with D perhaps TRBD1 (6 bases). CDR3 sequence: CASSLGARGNYNEQFF. CDR3 nucleotide sequence: TGTGCCAGCAGCTTGGGGGCCAGGGGCAACTACAATGAGCAGTTCTTC.